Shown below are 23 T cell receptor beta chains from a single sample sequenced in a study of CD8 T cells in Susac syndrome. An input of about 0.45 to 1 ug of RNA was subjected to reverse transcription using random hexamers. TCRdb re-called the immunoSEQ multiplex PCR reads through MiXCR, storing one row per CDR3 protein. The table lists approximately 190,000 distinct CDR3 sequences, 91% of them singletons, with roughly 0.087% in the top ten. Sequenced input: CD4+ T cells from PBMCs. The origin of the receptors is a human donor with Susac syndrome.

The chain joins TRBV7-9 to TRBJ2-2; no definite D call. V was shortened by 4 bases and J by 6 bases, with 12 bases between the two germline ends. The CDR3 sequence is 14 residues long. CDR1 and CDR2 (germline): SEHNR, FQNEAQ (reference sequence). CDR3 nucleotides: TGTGCCAGCAGCTCCCCCTCCTTTGCCGGGGAGCTGTTTTTT. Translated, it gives CASSSPSFAGELFF. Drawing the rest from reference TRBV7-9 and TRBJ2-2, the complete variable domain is DTGVSQNPRHKITKRGQNVTFRCDPISEHNRLYWYRQTLGQGPEFLTYFQNEAQLEKSRLLSDRFSAERPKGSFSTLEIQRTEQGDSAMYLCASSSPSFAGELFFGEGSRLTVL.

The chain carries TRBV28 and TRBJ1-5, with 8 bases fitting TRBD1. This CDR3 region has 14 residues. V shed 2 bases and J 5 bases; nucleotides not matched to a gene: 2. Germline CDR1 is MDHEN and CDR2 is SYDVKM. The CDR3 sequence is CASSLGQGHQPQHF. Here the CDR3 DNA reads TGTGCCAGCAGTTTAGGACAGGGCCATCAGCCCCAGCATTTT.

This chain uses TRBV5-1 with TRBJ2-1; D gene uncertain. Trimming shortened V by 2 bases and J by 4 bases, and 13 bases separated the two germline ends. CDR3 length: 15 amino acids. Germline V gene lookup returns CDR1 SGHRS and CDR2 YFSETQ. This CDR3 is CASSLVSQDYNEQFF. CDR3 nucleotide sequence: TGCGCCAGCAGCTTAGTAAGCCAGGATTACAATGAGCAGTTCTTC. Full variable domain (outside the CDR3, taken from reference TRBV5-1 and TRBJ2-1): KAGVTQTPRYLIKTRGQQVTLSCSPISGHRSVSWYQQTPGQGLQFLFEYFSETQRNKGNFPGRFSGRQFSNSRSEMNVSTLELGDSALYLCASSLVSQDYNEQFFGPGTRLTVL.

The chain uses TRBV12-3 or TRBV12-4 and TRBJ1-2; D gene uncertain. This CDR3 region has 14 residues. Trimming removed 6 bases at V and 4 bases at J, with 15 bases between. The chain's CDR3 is CASSTPPSSYGYTF. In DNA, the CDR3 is TGTGCCAGCAGCACTCCACCGTCGTCCTATGGCTACACCTTC.

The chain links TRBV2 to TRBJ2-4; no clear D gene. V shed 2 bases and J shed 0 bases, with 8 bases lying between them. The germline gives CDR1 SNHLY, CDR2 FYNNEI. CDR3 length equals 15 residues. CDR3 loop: CASSENPGAKNIQYF. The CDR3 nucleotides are TGTGCCAGCAGTGAAAACCCAGGAGCCAAAAACATTCAGTACTTC.

The CDR3 nucleotides are TGTGCCAGTAGTTCCCACAATGAGCAGTTCTTC. It yields the protein CASSSHNEQFF. The J gene is TRBJ2-1, the V gene TRBV19; D is undetermined. This CDR3 contains 11 residues. V was cut by 5 bases and J by 5 bases, with 4 bases left in between. Germline CDR1 is LNHDA and CDR2 is SQIVND (reference sequence).

DNA for the CDR3: TGTGCCAGCAGCCAGGGCGACGAGCAGTACTTC. Its protein product is CASSQGDEQYF. The chain is built from TRBV3-1 and TRBJ2-7; D remains unclear. CDR3 length equals 11 residues. Germline lookup yields CDR1 LGHDT and CDR2 YNNKEL (reference sequence). V lost 3 bases to trimming and J lost 5 bases, with 5 bases between them.

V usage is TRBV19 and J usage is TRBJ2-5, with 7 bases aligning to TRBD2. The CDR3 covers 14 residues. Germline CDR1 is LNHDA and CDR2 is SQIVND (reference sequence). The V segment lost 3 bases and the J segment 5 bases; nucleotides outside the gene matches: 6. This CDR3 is CASSISSLAETQYF. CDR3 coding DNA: TGTGCCAGTAGTATCTCCTCACTAGCGGAGACCCAGTACTTC.

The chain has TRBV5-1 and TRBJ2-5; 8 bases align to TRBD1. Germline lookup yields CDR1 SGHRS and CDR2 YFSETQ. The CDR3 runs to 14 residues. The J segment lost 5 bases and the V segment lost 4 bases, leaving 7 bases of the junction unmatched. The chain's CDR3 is CASSTDRAVETQYF. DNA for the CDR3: TGCGCCAGCAGCACGGACAGGGCGGTGGAGACCCAGTACTTC. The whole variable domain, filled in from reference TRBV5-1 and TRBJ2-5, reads KAGVTQTPRYLIKTRGQQVTLSCSPISGHRSVSWYQQTPGQGLQFLFEYFSETQRNKGNFPGRFSGRQFSNSRSEMNVSTLELGDSALYLCASSTDRAVETQYFGPGTRLLVL.

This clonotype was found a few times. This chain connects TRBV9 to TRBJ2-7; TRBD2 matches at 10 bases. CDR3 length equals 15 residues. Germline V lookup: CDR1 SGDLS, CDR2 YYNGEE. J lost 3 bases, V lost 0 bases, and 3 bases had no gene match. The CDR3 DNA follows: TGTGCCAGCAGCGTAGGGCCTAGCGGGGGCTACGAGCAGTACTTC. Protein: CASSVGPSGGYEQYF.

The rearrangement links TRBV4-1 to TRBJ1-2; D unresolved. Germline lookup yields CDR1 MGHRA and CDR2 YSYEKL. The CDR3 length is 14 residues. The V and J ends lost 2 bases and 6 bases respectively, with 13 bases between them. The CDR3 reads CASSQIPPSDGYTF. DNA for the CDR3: TGCGCCAGCAGCCAAATACCACCATCAGATGGCTACACCTTC.

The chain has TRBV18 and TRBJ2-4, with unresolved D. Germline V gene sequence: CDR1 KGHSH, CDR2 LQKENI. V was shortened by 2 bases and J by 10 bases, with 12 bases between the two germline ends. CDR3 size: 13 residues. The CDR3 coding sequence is TGTGCCAGCTCACCAGTAGTTCTAGGGATTCAGTACTTC. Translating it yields CASSPVVLGIQYF.

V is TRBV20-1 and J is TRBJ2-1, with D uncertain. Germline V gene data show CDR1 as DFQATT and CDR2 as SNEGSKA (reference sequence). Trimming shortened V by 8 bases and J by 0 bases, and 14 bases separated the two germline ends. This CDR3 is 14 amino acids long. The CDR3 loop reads CSTLIGSSYNEQFF. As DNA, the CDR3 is TGCAGTACCCTAATAGGTAGCTCCTACAATGAGCAGTTCTTC.

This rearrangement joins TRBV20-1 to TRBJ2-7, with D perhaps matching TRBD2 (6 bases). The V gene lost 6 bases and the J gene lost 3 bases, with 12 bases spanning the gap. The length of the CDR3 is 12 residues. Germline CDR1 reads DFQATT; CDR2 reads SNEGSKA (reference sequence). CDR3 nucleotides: TGCAGTGCCCCAAGGGGAGGCTACGAGCAGTACTTC. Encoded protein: CSAPRGGYEQYF.

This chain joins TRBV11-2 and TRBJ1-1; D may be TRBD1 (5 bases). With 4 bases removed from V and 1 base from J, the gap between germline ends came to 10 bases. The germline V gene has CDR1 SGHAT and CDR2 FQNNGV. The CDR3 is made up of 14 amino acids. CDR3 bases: TGTGCCAGCAGCTCGGGACGGGCGAACACTGAAGCTTTCTTT. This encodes CASSSGRANTEAFF.

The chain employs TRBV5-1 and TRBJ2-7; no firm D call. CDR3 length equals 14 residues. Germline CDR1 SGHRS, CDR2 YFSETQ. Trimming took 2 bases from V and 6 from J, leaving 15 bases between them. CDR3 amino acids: CASSFGRSPAEQYF. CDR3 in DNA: TGCGCCAGCAGCTTTGGACGGAGTCCCGCCGAGCAGTACTTC.

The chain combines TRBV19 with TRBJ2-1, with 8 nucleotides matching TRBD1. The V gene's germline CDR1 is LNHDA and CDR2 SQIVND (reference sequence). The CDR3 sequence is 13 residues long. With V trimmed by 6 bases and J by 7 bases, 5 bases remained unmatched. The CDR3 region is CASRDRDKNEQFF. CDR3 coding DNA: TGTGCCAGTAGGGACAGGGACAAGAATGAGCAGTTCTTC. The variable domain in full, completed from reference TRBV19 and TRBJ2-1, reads DGGITQSPKYLFRKEGQNVTLSCEQNLNHDAMYWYRQDPGQGLRLIYYSQIVNDFQKGDIAEGYSVSREKKESFPLTVTSAQKNPTAFYLCASRDRDKNEQFFGPGTRLTVL.

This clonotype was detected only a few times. CDR3 protein: CSASFGQGNQPQHF. The DNA of the CDR3 is TGCAGTGCTAGTTTCGGGCAGGGCAATCAGCCCCAGCATTTT. This chain uses TRBV20-1 with TRBJ1-5; no clear D. The germline CDR1 and CDR2 sequences are DFQATT and SNEGSKA (reference sequence). CDR3 size: 14 residues. The V and J ends lost 3 bases and 2 bases respectively, with 11 bases between them.

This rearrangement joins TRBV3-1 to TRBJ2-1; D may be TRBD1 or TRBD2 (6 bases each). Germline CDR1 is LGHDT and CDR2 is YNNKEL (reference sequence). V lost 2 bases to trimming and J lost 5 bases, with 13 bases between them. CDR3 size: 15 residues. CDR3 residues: CASSQRGVRDNEQFF. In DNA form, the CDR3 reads TGTGCCAGCAGCCAAAGGGGGGTAAGGGACAATGAGCAGTTCTTC.

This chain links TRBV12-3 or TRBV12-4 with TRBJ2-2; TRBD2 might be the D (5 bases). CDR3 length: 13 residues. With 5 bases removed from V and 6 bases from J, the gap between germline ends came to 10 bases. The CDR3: CASSPLGAGELFF. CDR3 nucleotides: TGTGCCAGCAGTCCGCTCGGGGCCGGGGAGCTGTTTTTT.

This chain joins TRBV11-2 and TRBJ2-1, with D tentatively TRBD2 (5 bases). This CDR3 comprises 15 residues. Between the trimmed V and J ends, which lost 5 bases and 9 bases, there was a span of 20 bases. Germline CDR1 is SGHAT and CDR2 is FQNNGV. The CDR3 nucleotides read TGTGCCAGCAGCCAAAACGGCGGGTCTAAGGGTGAGCAGTTCTTC. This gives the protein CASSQNGGSKGEQFF.

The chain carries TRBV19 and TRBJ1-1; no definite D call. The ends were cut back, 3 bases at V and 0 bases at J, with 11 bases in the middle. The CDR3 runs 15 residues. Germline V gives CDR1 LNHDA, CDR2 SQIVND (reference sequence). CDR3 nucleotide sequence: TGTGCCAGTAGTATGGGGAGATTCATGAACACTGAAGCTTTCTTT. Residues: CASSMGRFMNTEAFF.

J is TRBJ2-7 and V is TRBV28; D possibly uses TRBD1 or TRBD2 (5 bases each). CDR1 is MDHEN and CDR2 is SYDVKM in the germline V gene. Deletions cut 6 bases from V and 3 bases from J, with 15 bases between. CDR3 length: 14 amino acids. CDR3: CASSNGGLVYEQYF. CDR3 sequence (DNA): TGTGCCAGCAGCAATGGGGGTTTAGTCTACGAGCAGTACTTC.